This note documents a single T cell receptor (beta chain) sequence. The specificity of this receptor is unknown. Base qualities are not at hand, and no much larger clone is one base apart. The data derive from a study of blood T cell repertoires in COVID-19 (dated by TCRdb to between 2020 and 2021). Notes on the research overall: Collaborator samples came from the United States, Italy and Spain and covered acute and convalescent phases of COVID-19. The prospective study material was composed of cDNA or gDNA derived from T cells, B-cell-depleted T cells, or PBMCs. Deeply sampled blood TCRbeta repertoires from subjects exposed to, actively infected with, or recovered from COVID-19 were included in the dataset. A freely available public database, intended as a resource for researchers studying the immune response to SARS-CoV-2, is where the repertoires were released. Samples came from the ongoing ImmuneRACE study (first 160 participants) plus 1,254 subjects from 6 global collaborators. Sample metadata almost always included a de-identified subject ID, COVID-19 status, age in years and sex. Where HLA class I and class II types were available, the types were taken from metadata supplied by the sample provider, not from assay-based typing.

Results and caveats for the whole study, not just this receptor: The amount of clinical and demographic metadata varied by source and participant and was provided uncurated.

Its CDR3 holds 13 amino acids, cysteine through phenylalanine. Only the CDR3 region is kept as DNA, spanning 39 bases read in frame from base 1. V is pared back by 7 bases and J by 2 bases, with 11 bases lying between the germline termini. CDR1 and CDR2 (LGHDT, YNNKEL) derive from the germline V gene (reference sequence). TCRbeta CDR3 regions were amplified from genomic DNA by means of the immunoSEQ Assay, a bias-controlled multiplex PCR. In the original analysis: Within the assay, amplification of reference gene primers was used to estimate how many nucleated cells each sample contained. To quantify the absolute abundance of each unique TCRbeta CDR3 rearrangement, sequence reads were collapsed and filtered. Productive Simpson clonality was computed per sample as the square root of Simpson's diversity index over productive rearrangements. TCRdb mirrors the immuneACCESS table, restricted to in-frame sequences. Some clones are absent from its copies; in checked studies, under half trace to an unresolved V gene, and the reason for the others is unknown. The V and J calls and clone size are taken from that table; D and trimming were inferred from the DNA. This sample gives about 180,000 clones in total; more than 75% of them show up just once. The top ten constitute under 15% of the sample.

Participants in the prospective study were enrolled through a virtual design, were aged roughly 18 to 100 years, and lived in roughly 24 United States geographic areas. In the prospective study, cohorts were assigned on the basis of participant-reported clinical history obtained from a screening survey and a study questionnaire. Exposed participants had been in contact, within 2 weeks of entering the study, with a person who had a PCR-confirmed or clinician-diagnosed case of COVID-19. In the prospective study, mobile phlebotomists collected whole blood, serum and a nasopharyngeal or oropharyngeal swab from each participant. Participants in the prospective study had the option to provide additional blood draws and questionnaires over a roughly 2-month period. Prospective study blood samples were shipped either frozen or at room temperature before DNA extraction.

The rearranged segments are TRBV3-1 (or the pseudogene TRBV3-2) and TRBJ1-2; a weak D assignment points to TRBD1 (5 bases agree). The sequenced sample consisted of PBMCs or T cells enriched from blood (not recorded which). This clonotype was obtained from a man in his sixties who had been exposed to COVID-19. For the CDR3, the sequence is CASTSQGNYGYTF. The nucleotide sequence is TGTGCCAGCACCTCGCAGGGAAACTATGGCTACACCTTC.